The present entry profiles one TCR beta chain with its context. What it binds is not known. This record comes from a study of T cells in Graves' hyperthyroidism and ophthalmopathy. It was considered stable Graves' hyperthyroidism when ophthalmopathy did not progress within 18 months. Around 10 ml of fresh peripheral blood supplied the PBMCs. The CDR3 is 15 residues long. Trimming took 0 bases from V and 2 from J, leaving 9 bases between them. Germline loops: CDR1 SGDLS, CDR2 YYNGEE. Study results and caveats: In blood, most of the thyroid clonotypes expanded above 0.001 were also present.

Researchers took RNA transcripts and amplified the TCR beta CDR3 regions from them. Using the HTBI primer set, a first-round RT-PCR was run on the TCR CDR3. TCRdb reprocessed the multiplex PCR reads with MiXCR, giving one entry per CDR3 protein. The table has around 200,000 distinct CDR3 sequences, 17% seen once. The sequence was collected from a woman aged 45 to 65 with Graves' hyperthyroidism. The chain recombines TRBV9 with TRBJ1-3; D unresolved. Sequencing input: blood. The CDR3 sequence is CASSVGTAPGNTIYF. The DNA for the CDR3 is TGTGCCAGCAGCGTAGGTACAGCTCCTGGAAACACCATATATTTT. Using reference TRBV9 and TRBJ1-3 for the parts outside the CDR3, the full variable domain is DSGVTQTPKHLITATGQRVTLRCSPRSGDLSVYWYQQSLDQGLQFLIQYYNGEERAKGNILERFSAQQFPDLHSELNLSSLELGDSALYFCASSVGTAPGNTIYFGEGSWLTVV.